This TCR beta chain is from a study of metastatic and nonmetastatic thyroid tumors. The CDR3 contains 14 residues. Germline V lookup: CDR1 SGHTA, CDR2 FQGNSA. The V and J ends lost 0 bases and 10 bases, in that order; junction bases with no gene match: 6. TCRdb re-called the PCR reads via MiXCR. The data contain fewer than 100,000 clones, about 15% of them seen just once; the ten biggest clones take up just over 3.5%. Before thyroid surgery, none of the patients had received any treatment. Sequenced input: blood. This chain links TRBV7-2 with TRBJ1-5; TRBD1 matches 7 bases. This TCR was recovered from a female donor with papillary thyroid cancer or a benign thyroid nodule (not recorded which). Some clones in this sample may be carry-over from other donors' samples. The CDR3 region has the DNA TGTGCCAGCAGCTTAGCGACAGGGAGTAAACCCCAGCATTTT. Translation gives CASSLATGSKPQHF. The entire variable domain, with the rest obtained from reference TRBV7-2 and TRBJ1-5, is as follows: GAGVSQSPSNKVTEKGKDVELRCDPISGHTALYWYRQSLGQGLEFLIYFQGNSAPDKSGLPSDRFSAERTGGSVSTLTIQRTQQEDSAVYLCASSLATGSKPQHFGDGTRLSIL.